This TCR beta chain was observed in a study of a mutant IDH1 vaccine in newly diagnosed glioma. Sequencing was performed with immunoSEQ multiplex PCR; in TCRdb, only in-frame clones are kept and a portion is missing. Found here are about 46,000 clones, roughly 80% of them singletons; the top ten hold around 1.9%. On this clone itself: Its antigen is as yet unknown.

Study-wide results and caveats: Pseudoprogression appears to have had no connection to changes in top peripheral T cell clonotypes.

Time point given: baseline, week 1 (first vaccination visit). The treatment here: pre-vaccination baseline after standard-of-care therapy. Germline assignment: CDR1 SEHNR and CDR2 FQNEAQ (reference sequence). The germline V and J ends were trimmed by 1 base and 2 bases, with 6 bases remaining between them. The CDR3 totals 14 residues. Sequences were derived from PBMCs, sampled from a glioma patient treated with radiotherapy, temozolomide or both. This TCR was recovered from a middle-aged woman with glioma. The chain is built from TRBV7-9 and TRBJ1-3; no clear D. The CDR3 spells CASSLGGTGNTIYF. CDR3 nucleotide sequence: TGTGCCAGCAGCTTAGGAGGAACTGGAAACACCATATATTTT.